What follows are 17 T cell receptor beta chains derived from one specimen sequenced in a study of cytomegalovirus exposure and HLA in healthy donors. The PCR employed 60 Vbeta primers together with 13 Jbeta primers. TCRdb's table, derived via immunoSEQ multiplex PCR, lists solely in-frame clones and lacks some. The table records about 200,000 clones, about an eighth of them present only once. Sequencing used PBMCs. These TCRs come from a man between 50 and 59 years old in good health and CMV-seropositive.

This clone appeared a few times. The rearrangement uses TRBV9 and TRBJ2-5, with 9 nucleotides matching TRBD1. The CDR3 extends over 15 amino acids. With V trimmed by 0 bases and J by 10 bases, 10 bases remained unmatched. The germline gives CDR1 SGDLS, CDR2 YYNGEE. For the CDR3, the DNA is TGTGCCAGCAGCGTAGAACAGGGGGCGCTTCCTTTCCAGTACTTC. Translated, it gives CASSVEQGALPFQYF.

The chain is built from TRBV18 and TRBJ2-1, with 7 nucleotides matching TRBD1. Looked up from germline, CDR1 is KGHSH and CDR2 is LQKENI. The CDR3 totals 16 residues. V lost 6 bases, J lost 5 bases, and 13 bases stayed unmatched. In DNA, the CDR3 is TGTGCCAGCTCGCCCCGACAAGGACAGGTGAACAATGAGCAGTTCTTC. It translates to CASSPRQGQVNNEQFF.

This clone was detected a few times. The rearrangement joins TRBV7-9 to TRBJ2-1; weak D call: TRBD2 (6 bases). Per the germline V gene, CDR1 is SEHNR and CDR2 is FQNEAQ (reference sequence). The CDR3 is 12 amino acids. Trimming cost V 7 bases and J 9 bases, with 13 bases left between them. CDR3 sequence reads: CASNPRTIEQFF. The CDR3 bases are TGTGCCAGCAACCCCCGGACTATTGAGCAGTTCTTC.

The CDR3 reads CASSLQGYQETQYF. The DNA for the CDR3 is TGTGCCAGCAGCTTACAGGGCTACCAAGAGACCCAGTACTTC. The chain combines TRBV13 with TRBJ2-5, with TRBD1 as a possible D gene (5 bases). Germline assignment: CDR1 PRHDT and CDR2 FYEKMQ (reference sequence). The V end lost 2 bases, the J end lost 0 bases, and 7 bases lay between the germline ends. CDR3 length equals 14 residues.

This sequence joins TRBV19 and TRBJ1-5; the D is unclear. Trimming took off 2 bases at V and 0 bases at J, with 11 bases between the two ends. Germline V gives CDR1 LNHDA, CDR2 SQIVND (reference sequence). The CDR3 is 16 residues long. CDR3 loop: CASSIRNSPSNQPQHF. CDR3 coding DNA: TGTGCCAGTAGTATACGAAACAGCCCTAGCAATCAGCCCCAGCATTTT.

V and J are TRBV6-5 and TRBJ2-7; 9 nucleotides match TRBD1. The CDR3 length is 13 residues. After removal of 6 bases from V and 4 bases from J, the junction contained 4 bases not matched to a gene. CDR1 is MNHEY, CDR2 SVGAGI, per germline. This CDR3 reads CASREQGAYEQYF. The CDR3 DNA reads as TGTGCCAGCAGGGAACAGGGGGCATACGAGCAGTACTTC.

The chain links TRBV7-2 to TRBJ2-1, with 9 bases fitting TRBD1. CDR3 size: 14 residues. Germline values: CDR1 SGHTA, CDR2 FQGNSA. Germline trimming cut 8 bases from V and 4 bases from J; bases unmatched to any gene: 6. DNA of the CDR3: TGTGCCAGCCTTCGCGGGACAGGGTACAATGAGCAGTTCTTC. It is translated as CASLRGTGYNEQFF.

The rearrangement joins TRBV19 to TRBJ1-1; D gene unclear. Germline CDR1 reads LNHDA; CDR2 reads SQIVND (reference sequence). The CDR3 loop spans 13 amino acids. Between the trimmed V and J ends, which lost 4 bases and 1 base, there was a span of 7 bases. The CDR3 DNA sequence: TGTGCCAGTAGTACACAAAAGAACACTGAAGCTTTCTTT. It is translated as CASSTQKNTEAFF.

This clone has only a few counts. CDR3 sequence: CASSGTGGEETQYF. Written as DNA, the CDR3 is TGCGCCAGCAGCGGGACAGGGGGGGAGGAGACCCAGTACTTC. The V gene is TRBV5-1, the J gene TRBJ2-5, with TRBD1 matching 11 bases. In germline, CDR1 is SGHRS, CDR2 YFSETQ. This CDR3 contains 14 residues. Trimming took 4 bases from V and 5 from J; bases not matched to a gene: 4. The full variable domain, with the rest looked up from reference TRBV5-1 and TRBJ2-5, is KAGVTQTPRYLIKTRGQQVTLSCSPISGHRSVSWYQQTPGQGLQFLFEYFSETQRNKGNFPGRFSGRQFSNSRSEMNVSTLELGDSALYLCASSGTGGEETQYFGPGTRLLVL.

This clone was recorded a few times. CDR3 bases: TGTGCCAGCTCCTCCCTCGGAGGGGTATACGAGCAGTACTTC. It encodes CASSSLGGVYEQYF. The chain uses TRBV18 and TRBJ2-7; the D gene is possibly TRBD2 (6 bases). V gave up 6 bases and J gave up 4 bases, with 16 bases separating them. In germline, CDR1 is KGHSH, CDR2 LQKENI. This CDR3 contains 14 residues.

This clone was detected a few times. The V and J genes are TRBV11-2 and TRBJ1-5, with a tentative D call TRBD1 (6 bases). Germline lookup yields CDR1 SGHAT and CDR2 FQNNGV. This CDR3 has 15 amino acids. The ends were cut back, 5 bases at V and 0 bases at J, with 11 bases in the middle. CDR3 region: CASSQGQFSNQPQHF. CDR3 sequence (DNA): TGTGCCAGCAGCCAAGGACAGTTTAGCAATCAGCCCCAGCATTTT.

The rearrangement joins TRBV27 to TRBJ2-2, with 9 bases that match TRBD2. There are 19 residues in the CDR3. Germline V lookup: CDR1 MNHEY, CDR2 SMNVEV (reference sequence). V gave up 1 base and J gave up 5 bases; unmatched junction bases: 14. In DNA, the CDR3 is TGTGCCAGCAGTTTATATTTTTCGGGCGGGGGGGCGAGAACCGGGGAGCTGTTTTTT. Translation gives CASSLYFSGGGARTGELFF.

The chain couples TRBV5-6 to TRBJ2-5; no clear D. Germline V gene sequence: CDR1 SGHDT, CDR2 YYEEEE. The germline V and J ends were trimmed by 3 bases and 7 bases, with 22 bases remaining between them. The CDR3 is made up of 16 amino acids. CDR3 in amino acids: CASSWALAGFPGTQYF. The CDR3 DNA follows: TGTGCCAGCAGCTGGGCCCTTGCTGGGTTCCCAGGGACCCAGTACTTC.

The rearrangement joins TRBV11-3 to TRBJ2-3; no definite D call. The CDR3 is 15 residues long. Trimming took off 3 bases at V and 0 bases at J, with 10 bases between the two ends. Per the germline V gene, CDR1 is SGHNT and CDR2 is YENEEA. The CDR3 DNA reads TGTGCCAGCAGCTTTGTAGCTGTTAGCACAGATACGCAGTATTTT. It codes for CASSFVAVSTDTQYF.

This clone showed up just a few times. The chain combines TRBV7-2 with TRBJ1-3, with a weak D call TRBD1 (5 bases). Trimming took 1 base from V and 7 from J, leaving 8 bases between them. Germline CDR1 is SGHTA and CDR2 is FQGNSA. This CDR3 has 13 amino acids. The CDR3, as DNA: TGTGCCAGCAGCTTAGGGGGCCGGAACACCATATATTTT. The encoded protein is CASSLGGRNTIYF.

This clone was seen more than once but under ten times. The chain is built from TRBV6-5 and TRBJ2-7; a weak D match, TRBD1 (6 bases). Trimming stripped 0 bases from V and 7 bases from J, with 16 bases between. The CDR3 is 15 amino acids. CDR1 is MNHEY, CDR2 SVGAGI, per germline. This chain's CDR3 is CASSYSPTGLREQYF. CDR3 in DNA: TGTGCCAGCAGTTACTCGCCCACAGGGTTGCGGGAGCAGTACTTC.

The rearrangement links TRBV4-3 to TRBJ2-7, with D tentatively TRBD1 (6 bases). From germline, CDR1 is LGHNA and CDR2 YSLEER. Trimming shortened V by 4 bases and J by 3 bases, and 16 bases separated the two germline ends. This CDR3 region has 15 residues. DNA of the CDR3: TGCGCCAGCAGCCCGGGTCAGGGGAATTTCTACGAGCAGTACTTC. It yields the protein CASSPGQGNFYEQYF.